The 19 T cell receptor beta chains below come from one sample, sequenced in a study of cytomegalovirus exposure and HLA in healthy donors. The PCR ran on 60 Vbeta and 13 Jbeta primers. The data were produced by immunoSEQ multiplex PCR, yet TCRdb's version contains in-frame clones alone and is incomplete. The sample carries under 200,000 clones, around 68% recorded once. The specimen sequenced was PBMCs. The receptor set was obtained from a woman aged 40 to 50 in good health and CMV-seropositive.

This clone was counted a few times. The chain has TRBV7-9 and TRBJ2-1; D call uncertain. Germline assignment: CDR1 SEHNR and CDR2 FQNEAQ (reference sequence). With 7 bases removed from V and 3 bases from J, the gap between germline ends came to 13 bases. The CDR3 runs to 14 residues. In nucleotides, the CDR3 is TGTGCCAGCATGCTATCTAACGTCTACAATGAGCAGTTCTTC. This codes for CASMLSNVYNEQFF.

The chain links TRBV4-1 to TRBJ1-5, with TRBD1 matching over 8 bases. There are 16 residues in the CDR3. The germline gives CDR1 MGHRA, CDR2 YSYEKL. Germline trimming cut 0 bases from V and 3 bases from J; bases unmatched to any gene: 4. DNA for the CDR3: TGCGCCAGCAGCCAAGACAGGGGGCTCGACAATCAGCCCCAGCATTTT. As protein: CASSQDRGLDNQPQHF.

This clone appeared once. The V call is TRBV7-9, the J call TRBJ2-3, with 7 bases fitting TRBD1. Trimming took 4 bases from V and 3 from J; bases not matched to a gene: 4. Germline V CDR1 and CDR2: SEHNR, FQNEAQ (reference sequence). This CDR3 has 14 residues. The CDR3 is CASSYDRVTDTQYF. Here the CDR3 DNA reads TGTGCCAGCAGCTATGACAGGGTAACAGATACGCAGTATTTT.

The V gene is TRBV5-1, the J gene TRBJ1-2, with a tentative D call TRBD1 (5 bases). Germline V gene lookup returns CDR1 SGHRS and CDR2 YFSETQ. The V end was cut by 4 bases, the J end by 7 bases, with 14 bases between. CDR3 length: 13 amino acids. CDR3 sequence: CASSMIQEGGYTF. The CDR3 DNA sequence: TGCGCCAGCAGCATGATACAGGAGGGTGGCTACACCTTC.

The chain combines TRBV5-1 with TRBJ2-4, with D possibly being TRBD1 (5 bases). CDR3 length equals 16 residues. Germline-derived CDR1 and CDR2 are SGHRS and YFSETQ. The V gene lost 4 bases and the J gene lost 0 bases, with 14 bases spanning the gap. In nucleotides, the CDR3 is TGCGCCAGCAGCACTGCGCGTCAGGGAGCCAAAAACATTCAGTACTTC. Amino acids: CASSTARQGAKNIQYF.

The CDR3 DNA sequence: TGTGCCAGCAGTCCCCCGCCCTCGGGCACCGGGGAGCTGTTTTTT. Translation gives CASSPPPSGTGELFF. The chain employs TRBV28 and TRBJ2-2; no definite D call. V was shortened by 5 bases and J by 4 bases, with 14 bases between the two germline ends. This CDR3 comprises 15 residues. CDR1 is MDHEN, CDR2 SYDVKM, per germline.

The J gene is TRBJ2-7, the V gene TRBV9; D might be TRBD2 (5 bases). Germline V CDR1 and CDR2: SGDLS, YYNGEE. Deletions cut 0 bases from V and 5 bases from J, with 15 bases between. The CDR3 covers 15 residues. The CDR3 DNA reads TGTGCCAGCAGCGTAGGTCCCGGGGTCCGGGACGAGCAGTACTTC. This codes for CASSVGPGVRDEQYF.

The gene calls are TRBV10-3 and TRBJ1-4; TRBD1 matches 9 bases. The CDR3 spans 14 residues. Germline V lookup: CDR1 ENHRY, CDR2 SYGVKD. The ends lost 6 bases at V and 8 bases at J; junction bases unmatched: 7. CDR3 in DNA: TGTGCCATCAGCCAACAGGGGGCAGGAGAAAAACTGTTTTTT. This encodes CAISQQGAGEKLFF.

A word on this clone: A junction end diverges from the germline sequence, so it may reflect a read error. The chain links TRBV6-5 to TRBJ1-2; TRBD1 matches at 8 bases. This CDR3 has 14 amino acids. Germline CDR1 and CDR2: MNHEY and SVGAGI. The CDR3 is CASSYSGQDYGYPF. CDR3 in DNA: TGTGCCAGCAGTTACTCGGGACAGGACTATGGCTACCCCTTC.

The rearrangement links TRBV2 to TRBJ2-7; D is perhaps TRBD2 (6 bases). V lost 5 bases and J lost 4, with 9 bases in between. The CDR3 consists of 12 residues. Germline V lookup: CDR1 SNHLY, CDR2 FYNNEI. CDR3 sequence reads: CASSQSGYEQYF. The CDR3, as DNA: TGTGCCAGCAGTCAGAGCGGGTACGAGCAGTACTTC.

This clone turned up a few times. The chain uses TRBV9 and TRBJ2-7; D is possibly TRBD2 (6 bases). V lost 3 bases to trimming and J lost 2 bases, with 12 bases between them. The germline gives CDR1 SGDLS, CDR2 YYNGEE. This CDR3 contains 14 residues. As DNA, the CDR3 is TGTGCCAGCAGCGGTCTAGCGCCGCCCTACGAGCAGTACTTC. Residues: CASSGLAPPYEQYF.

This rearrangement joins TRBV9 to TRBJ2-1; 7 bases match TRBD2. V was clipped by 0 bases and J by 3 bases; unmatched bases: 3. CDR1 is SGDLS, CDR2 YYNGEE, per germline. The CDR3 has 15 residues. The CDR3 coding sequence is TGTGCCAGCAGCGTAGGGGAGGGCCACTACAATGAGCAGTTCTTC. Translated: CASSVGEGHYNEQFF.

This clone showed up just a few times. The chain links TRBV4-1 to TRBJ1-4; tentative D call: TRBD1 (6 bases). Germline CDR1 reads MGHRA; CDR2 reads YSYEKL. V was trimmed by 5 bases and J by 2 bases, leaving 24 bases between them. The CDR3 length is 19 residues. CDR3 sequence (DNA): TGCGCCAGCAGCGGGACACGGCAGGGTGAAATAGGGACTAATGAAAAACTGTTTTTT. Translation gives CASSGTRQGEIGTNEKLFF.

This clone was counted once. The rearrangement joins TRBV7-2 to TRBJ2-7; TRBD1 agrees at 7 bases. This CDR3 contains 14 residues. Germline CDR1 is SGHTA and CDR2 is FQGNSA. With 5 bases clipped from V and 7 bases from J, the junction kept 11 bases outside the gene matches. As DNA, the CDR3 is TGTGCCAGCAGCCCCTCGACAGGGTTTGGGGAGCAGTACTTC. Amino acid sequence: CASSPSTGFGEQYF.

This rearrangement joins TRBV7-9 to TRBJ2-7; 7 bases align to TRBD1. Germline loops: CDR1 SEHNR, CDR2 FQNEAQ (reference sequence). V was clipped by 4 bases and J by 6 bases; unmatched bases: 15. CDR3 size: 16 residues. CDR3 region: CASSSRTGDRPCEQYF. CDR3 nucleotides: TGTGCCAGCAGCTCCCGAACAGGGGACCGACCATGCGAGCAGTACTTC.

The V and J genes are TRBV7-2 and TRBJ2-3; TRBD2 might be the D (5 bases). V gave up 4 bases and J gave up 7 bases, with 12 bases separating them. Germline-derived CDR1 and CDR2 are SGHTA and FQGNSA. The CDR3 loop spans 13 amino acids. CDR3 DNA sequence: TGTGCCAGCAGCTCGAGGACTGCAAATACGCAGTATTTT. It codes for CASSSRTANTQYF.

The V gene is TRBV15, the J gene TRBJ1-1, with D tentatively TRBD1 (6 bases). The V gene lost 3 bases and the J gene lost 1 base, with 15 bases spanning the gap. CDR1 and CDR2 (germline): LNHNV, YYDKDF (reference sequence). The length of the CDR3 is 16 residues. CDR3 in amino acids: CATSSGVATGNTEAFF. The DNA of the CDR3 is TGTGCCACCAGCAGTGGGGTCGCGACAGGGAACACTGAAGCTTTCTTT.

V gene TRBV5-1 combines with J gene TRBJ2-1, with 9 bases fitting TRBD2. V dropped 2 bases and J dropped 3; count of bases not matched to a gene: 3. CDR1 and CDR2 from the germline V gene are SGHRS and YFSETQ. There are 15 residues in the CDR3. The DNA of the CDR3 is TGCGCCAGCAGCTTCTTAGCGGGGGTCTACAATGAGCAGTTCTTC. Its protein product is CASSFLAGVYNEQFF.

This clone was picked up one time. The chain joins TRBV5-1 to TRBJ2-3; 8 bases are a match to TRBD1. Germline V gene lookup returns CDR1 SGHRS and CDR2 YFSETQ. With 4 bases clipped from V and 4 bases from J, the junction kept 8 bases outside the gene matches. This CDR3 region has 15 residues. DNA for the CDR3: TGCGCCAGCAGCAAGCAGGGGGCTAGCCCAGATACGCAGTATTTT. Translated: CASSKQGASPDTQYF. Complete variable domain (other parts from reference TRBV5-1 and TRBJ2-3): KAGVTQTPRYLIKTRGQQVTLSCSPISGHRSVSWYQQTPGQGLQFLFEYFSETQRNKGNFPGRFSGRQFSNSRSEMNVSTLELGDSALYLCASSKQGASPDTQYFGPGTRLTVL.